The 29 T cell receptor beta chains listed next were all sequenced from one sample in a study of cytomegalovirus exposure and HLA in healthy donors. The PCR contained 60 Vbeta and 13 Jbeta primers. Clones were sequenced by immunoSEQ multiplex PCR, and TCRdb holds only the in-frame ones, with some missing. The table has approximately 160,000 clones, about four fifths seen once. The sequenced sample was PBMCs. These receptors were collected from a man aged 25 to 45 in good health and CMV-seropositive.

This sequence joins TRBV11-2 and TRBJ2-1; 12 bases agree with TRBD2. CDR1 is SGHAT, CDR2 FQNNGV, per germline. This CDR3 comprises 15 residues. V lost 4 bases and J lost 4; bases outside the gene matches: 2. The CDR3 protein is CASSSSGGVYNEQFF. The CDR3, as DNA: TGTGCCAGCAGCTCTAGCGGGGGGGTATACAATGAGCAGTTCTTC.

V gene TRBV4-3 combines with J gene TRBJ1-6; 9 nucleotides align to TRBD1. The CDR3 consists of 15 residues. The germline gives CDR1 LGHNA, CDR2 YSLEER. V lost 3 bases and J lost 8; bases outside the gene matches: 5. The CDR3 protein is CASSHGTGRDSPLHF. Here the CDR3 DNA reads TGCGCCAGCAGCCACGGGACAGGGAGAGATTCACCCCTCCACTTT.

V gene TRBV30 combines with J gene TRBJ2-7; D is possibly TRBD2 (5 bases). Germline V gene lookup returns CDR1 GTSNPN and CDR2 SVGIG (reference sequence). This CDR3 has 13 residues. V lost 1 base and J lost 5, with 12 bases in between. CDR3 in amino acids: CAWSASSGDEQYF. The CDR3 DNA follows: TGTGCCTGGAGTGCTAGCTCTGGCGACGAGCAGTACTTC.

Comment on this clone: The junction and the germline gene differ at one end; a read error may be behind it. V gene TRBV7-9 combines with J gene TRBJ1-5; D is unclear. CDR3 length equals 12 residues. Germline loops: CDR1 SEHNR, CDR2 FQNEAQ (reference sequence). DNA of the CDR3: TGTTCCAGCAGCTTGTCAGATCAGCCCCAGCATTTT. Protein: CSSSLSDQPQHF. Complete variable domain (other parts from reference TRBV7-9 and TRBJ1-5): DTGVSQNPRHKITKRGQNVTFRCDPISEHNRLYWYRQTLGQGPEFLTYFQNEAQLEKSRLLSDRFSAERPKGSFSTLEIQRTEQGDSAMYLCSSSLSDQPQHFGDGTRLSIL.

This clone is labeled as medium-sized (0.01 to 0.1%). The chain employs TRBV19 and TRBJ2-7, with unresolved D. Trimming pared 3 bases from V and 0 bases from J, leaving 9 bases between. This CDR3 has 14 residues. Germline-derived CDR1 and CDR2 are LNHDA and SQIVND (reference sequence). This CDR3 reads CASSMGMSSYEQYF. For the CDR3, the DNA is TGTGCCAGTAGTATGGGCATGAGCTCCTACGAGCAGTACTTC.

This sequence joins TRBV10-2 and TRBJ2-7; 8 bases are a match to TRBD1. This CDR3 contains 17 residues. The germline gives CDR1 WSHSY, CDR2 SAAADI. The J segment lost 2 bases and the V segment lost 2 bases, leaving 11 bases of the junction unmatched. The CDR3 DNA reads TGCGCCAGCAGTGAGCCCCGGACAGGGCAAGGCCCCTACGAGCAGTACTTC. Translation gives CASSEPRTGQGPYEQYF.

Here the CDR3 DNA reads TGTGCCAGCAGCCCTAGAGGGCCGGGGGGGCTCACCGGGGAGCTGTTTTTT. As protein: CASSPRGPGGLTGELFF. The V and J genes are TRBV7-2 and TRBJ2-2; TRBD2 aligns across 8 bases. With V trimmed by 5 bases and J by 4 bases, 12 bases remained unmatched. Germline values: CDR1 SGHTA, CDR2 FQGNSA. CDR3 length: 17 amino acids.

The CDR3 nucleotides are TGTGCCAGTAGTAGGGACAGGGCTACTAATGAAAAACTGTTTTTT. Protein sequence: CASSRDRATNEKLFF. The chain couples TRBV19 to TRBJ1-4, with 9 bases lining up with TRBD1. This CDR3 contains 15 residues. Germline-derived CDR1 and CDR2 are LNHDA and SQIVND (reference sequence). V lost 4 bases to trimming and J lost 2 bases; unmatched junction nucleotides: 2.

CDR3 coding DNA: TGTGCCAGCAGTTTAGGGAGGGACAGGCCTTACTACGAGCAGTACTTC. It yields the protein CASSLGRDRPYYEQYF. The rearrangement joins TRBV27 to TRBJ2-7; possibly TRBD1 for D (8 bases). The CDR3 covers 16 residues. Germline V gene sequence: CDR1 MNHEY, CDR2 SMNVEV (reference sequence). V lost 2 bases and J lost 3, with 17 bases in between.

The CDR3 region is CASSLAGVFDEQFF. CDR3 coding DNA: TGTGCCAGCAGCTTAGCGGGAGTCTTCGATGAGCAGTTCTTC. The rearrangement joins TRBV7-2 to TRBJ2-1; D might be TRBD2 (5 bases). V dropped 0 bases and J dropped 8 bases, with 11 bases sitting between them. There are 14 residues in the CDR3. Germline CDR1 SGHTA, CDR2 FQGNSA.

The chain joins TRBV2 to TRBJ2-1, with 11 bases lining up with TRBD1. V was clipped by 3 bases and J by 7 bases; unmatched bases: 8. The CDR3 loop spans 16 amino acids. Per the germline V gene, CDR1 is SNHLY and CDR2 is FYNNEI. CDR3 DNA: TGTGCCAGCAGTGAGCCCGGACAGGGGGCCAGGAATGAGCAGTTCTTC. It encodes CASSEPGQGARNEQFF. Together with reference TRBV2 and TRBJ2-1, the CDR3 gives the full variable domain: EPEVTQTPSHQVTQMGQEVILRCVPISNHLYFYWYRQILGQKVEFLVSFYNNEISEKSEIFDDQFSVERPDGSNFTLKIRSTKLEDSAMYFCASSEPGQGARNEQFFGPGTRLTVL.

The rearrangement uses TRBV6-1 and TRBJ1-5; D gene uncertain. The length of the CDR3 is 13 residues. The V gene's germline CDR1 is MNHNS and CDR2 SASEGT. V lost 6 bases and J lost 5, with 11 bases in between. This CDR3 reads CASSPVRYQPQHF. The DNA for the CDR3 is TGTGCCAGCAGCCCCGTTCGTTATCAGCCCCAGCATTTT.

V gene TRBV6-6 combines with J gene TRBJ1-3; 8 nucleotides line up with TRBD1. CDR1 is MNHNY, CDR2 SVGAGI, per germline (reference sequence). V lost 6 bases, J lost 4 bases, and 5 bases stayed unmatched. CDR3 length equals 14 residues. CDR3 bases: TGTGCCAGCAGGCCGGACAGGGCAGGAAACACCATATATTTT. It specifies CASRPDRAGNTIYF.

The chain employs TRBV4-2 and TRBJ1-2; no definite D call. CDR1 is LGHNA and CDR2 is YNFKEQ in the germline V gene. The CDR3 has 15 amino acids. The germline V and J ends were trimmed by 0 bases and 2 bases, with 10 bases remaining between them. The CDR3 reads CASSQDLEGNYGYTF. CDR3 nucleotides: TGTGCCAGCAGCCAAGATTTGGAGGGCAACTATGGCTACACCTTC.

In this sample, this clone turned up once. J is TRBJ2-5 and V is TRBV11-2, with 11 nucleotides matching TRBD2. The germline V gene has CDR1 SGHAT and CDR2 FQNNGV. Trimming at V came to 5 bases and at J to 3 bases, leaving 11 bases not matched to a gene. CDR3 length equals 17 residues. The CDR3 region is CASSPIAGTSGEETQYF. The CDR3 DNA reads TGTGCCAGCAGCCCCATAGCCGGGACTAGCGGTGAAGAGACCCAGTACTTC.

The chain combines TRBV4-1 with TRBJ2-1, with 8 positions matching TRBD2. Germline V gene sequence: CDR1 MGHRA, CDR2 YSYEKL. This CDR3 contains 15 residues. V lost 0 bases, J lost 7 bases, and 5 bases stayed unmatched. The CDR3: CASSQDPRLANEQFF. CDR3 sequence (DNA): TGCGCCAGCAGCCAAGATCCCCGACTAGCGAATGAGCAGTTCTTC.

In this sample, this clone turned up once. In DNA, the CDR3 is TGCGCCAGCAGCTTGGAGCCAGGGATTAGTACCCAGTACTTC. Its translation is CASSLEPGISTQYF. This chain links TRBV5-1 with TRBJ2-5; weak D call: TRBD1 (5 bases). CDR1 and CDR2 (germline): SGHRS, YFSETQ. Trimming removed 0 bases from V and 8 bases from J, with 14 bases in between. This CDR3 is 14 amino acids long. Using reference TRBV5-1 and TRBJ2-5 for the parts outside the CDR3, the full variable domain is KAGVTQTPRYLIKTRGQQVTLSCSPISGHRSVSWYQQTPGQGLQFLFEYFSETQRNKGNFPGRFSGRQFSNSRSEMNVSTLELGDSALYLCASSLEPGISTQYFGPGTRLLVL.

The chain joins TRBV27 to TRBJ2-2; no reliable D call. Trimming pared 7 bases from V and 7 bases from J, leaving 16 bases between. The CDR3 extends over 14 amino acids. Germline assignment: CDR1 MNHEY and CDR2 SMNVEV (reference sequence). CDR3 coding DNA: TGTGCCAGCACCTCGAACTTGTATGACGGGGAGCTGTTTTTT. Amino acid sequence: CASTSNLYDGELFF.

This clone was seen a few times. The V call is TRBV6-8, the J call TRBJ1-2; maybe TRBD1 (6 bases). Trimming took 0 bases from V and 12 from J, leaving 29 bases between them. The CDR3 runs 18 residues. Germline assignment: CDR1 MNHGY and CDR2 SAAAGT. The CDR3 spells CASSYSIGTSKLWLRDTF. The CDR3, as DNA: TGTGCCAGCAGTTACTCGATAGGGACATCAAAACTATGGCTACGGGACACCTTC.

The J gene is TRBJ1-1, the V gene TRBV18; 9 bases are shared with TRBD1. Germline V CDR1 and CDR2: KGHSH, LQKENI. CDR3 length equals 16 residues. The ends lost 6 bases at V and 0 bases at J; junction bases unmatched: 8. CDR3 in DNA: TGTGCCAGCTCCCCCGGGGACAGGGTAATGAACACTGAAGCTTTCTTT. Amino acids: CASSPGDRVMNTEAFF.

The chain uses TRBV4-3 and TRBJ1-1; D is unclear. V lost 0 bases and J lost 3, with 11 bases in between. CDR3 size: 15 residues. Germline-derived CDR1 and CDR2 are LGHNA and YSLEER. CDR3 bases: TGCGCCAGCAGCCAAGATGCCGGGGTGTACACTGAAGCTTTCTTT. Translating it yields CASSQDAGVYTEAFF.

This chain uses TRBV5-1 with TRBJ1-6; a weak D match, TRBD1 (6 bases). CDR1 and CDR2 from the germline V gene are SGHRS and YFSETQ. V was cut by 3 bases and J by 7 bases, with 17 bases left in between. The CDR3 consists of 16 residues. CDR3 coding DNA: TGCGCCAGCAGCTGGGCAGGGGACGGATTGAATTCACCCCTCCACTTT. This codes for CASSWAGDGLNSPLHF.

This rearrangement joins TRBV27 to TRBJ2-2; weak D call: TRBD2 (6 bases). Trimming shortened V by 3 bases and J by 3 bases, and 11 bases separated the two germline ends. Germline values: CDR1 MNHEY, CDR2 SMNVEV (reference sequence). CDR3 length equals 15 residues. The CDR3 region has the DNA TGTGCCAGCAGTTTTTTCCCGGGGGACACCGGGGAGCTGTTTTTT. It yields the protein CASSFFPGDTGELFF.

The rearrangement uses TRBV20-1 and TRBJ2-1; D possibly corresponds to TRBD2 (5 bases). This CDR3 comprises 11 residues. The germline V gene has CDR1 DFQATT and CDR2 SNEGSKA (reference sequence). V was clipped by 6 bases and J by 10 bases, with 13 bases between them. CDR3 DNA sequence: TGCAGTGCCCCGGACCGCGGGGAGCAGTTCTTC. Protein product: CSAPDRGEQFF.

The rearrangement links TRBV19 to TRBJ1-5; D is possibly TRBD1 (6 bases). The CDR3 loop spans 14 amino acids. The V end lost 3 bases, the J end lost 7 bases, and 13 bases lay between the germline ends. Per the germline V gene, CDR1 is LNHDA and CDR2 is SQIVND (reference sequence). In DNA, the CDR3 is TGTGCCAGTAGTATTTTAGGGGGTTGGCAGCCCCAGCATTTT. Amino acids: CASSILGGWQPQHF.

The chain uses TRBV11-2 and TRBJ2-3, with D unresolved. Germline-derived CDR1 and CDR2 are SGHAT and FQNNGV. This CDR3 has 13 residues. The germline V and J ends were trimmed by 1 base and 6 bases, with 8 bases remaining between them. In DNA form, the CDR3 reads TGTGCCAGCAGCTTAGGGCAGTGGGATACGCAGTATTTT. Translated, it gives CASSLGQWDTQYF.

The rearrangement joins TRBV29-1 to TRBJ1-2, with TRBD1 matching over 7 bases. V dropped 8 bases and J dropped 4; count of bases not matched to a gene: 7. This CDR3 has 12 amino acids. Germline-derived CDR1 and CDR2 are SQVTM and ANQGSEA. The CDR3 nucleotides read TGCAGCCAAAAGACAGGGATCTATGGCTACACCTTC. Amino acids: CSQKTGIYGYTF.

V is TRBV30 and J is TRBJ2-3; 10 bases fit TRBD2. Germline trimming cut 8 bases from V and 10 bases from J; bases unmatched to any gene: 12. Germline assignment: CDR1 GTSNPN and CDR2 SVGIG (reference sequence). This CDR3 is 13 amino acids long. CDR3 amino acids: CAVGLAGAGSQYF. The CDR3, as DNA: TGTGCCGTAGGGCTAGCGGGAGCGGGGTCGCAGTATTTT.

This sequence joins TRBV7-6 and TRBJ1-1; unclear D gene. Trimming stripped 5 bases from V and 1 base from J, with 8 bases between. CDR3 size: 13 residues. Looked up from germline, CDR1 is SGHVS and CDR2 is FNYEAQ. CDR3 residues: CASSGAPNTEAFF. In DNA form, the CDR3 reads TGTGCCAGCAGCGGAGCCCCGAACACTGAAGCTTTCTTT.